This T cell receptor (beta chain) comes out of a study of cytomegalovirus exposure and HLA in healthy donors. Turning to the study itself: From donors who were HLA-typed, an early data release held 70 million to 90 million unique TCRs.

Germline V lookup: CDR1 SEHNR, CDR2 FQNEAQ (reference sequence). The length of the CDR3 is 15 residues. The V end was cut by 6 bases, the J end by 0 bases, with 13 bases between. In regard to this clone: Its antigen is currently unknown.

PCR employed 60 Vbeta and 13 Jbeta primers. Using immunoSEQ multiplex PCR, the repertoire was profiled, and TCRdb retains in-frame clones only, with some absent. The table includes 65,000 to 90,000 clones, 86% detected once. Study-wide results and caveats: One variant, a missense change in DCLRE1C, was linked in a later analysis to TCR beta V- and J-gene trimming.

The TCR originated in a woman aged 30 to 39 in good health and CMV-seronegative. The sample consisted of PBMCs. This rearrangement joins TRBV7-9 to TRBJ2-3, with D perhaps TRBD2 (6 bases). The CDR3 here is CASRFSGTSTDTQYF. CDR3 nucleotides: TGTGCCAGCAGGTTTAGCGGAACTAGCACAGATACGCAGTATTTT.